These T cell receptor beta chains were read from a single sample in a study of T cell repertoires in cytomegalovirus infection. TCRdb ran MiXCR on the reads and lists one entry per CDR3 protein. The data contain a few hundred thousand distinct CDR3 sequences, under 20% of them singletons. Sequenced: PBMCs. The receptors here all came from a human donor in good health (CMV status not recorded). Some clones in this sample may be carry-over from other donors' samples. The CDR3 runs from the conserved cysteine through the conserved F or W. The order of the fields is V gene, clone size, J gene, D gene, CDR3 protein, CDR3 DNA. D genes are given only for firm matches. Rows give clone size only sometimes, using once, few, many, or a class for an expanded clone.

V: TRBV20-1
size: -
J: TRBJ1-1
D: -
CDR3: CSARDQGRVIVTEAFF
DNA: TGCAGTGCTAGAGATCAGGGCAGGGTAATAGTCACTGAAGCTTTCTTT

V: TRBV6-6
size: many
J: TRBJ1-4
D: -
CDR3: CASSYSTGAGNEKLFF
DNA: TGTGCCAGCAGTTACTCGACGGGGGCTGGTAATGAAAAACTGTTTTTT

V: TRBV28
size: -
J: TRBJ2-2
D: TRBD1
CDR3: CASRSVDRVFTGELFF
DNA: TGTGCCAGCAGATCCGTGGACAGGGTATTCACCGGGGAGCTGTTTTTT

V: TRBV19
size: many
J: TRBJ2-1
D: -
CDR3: CASSTPGATIRQFF
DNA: TGTGCCAGTAGTACCCCCGGGGCGACCATAAGGCAGTTCTTC

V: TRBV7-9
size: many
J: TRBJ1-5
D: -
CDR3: CASSLGVGMTALNFSNQPQHF
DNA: TGTGCCAGCAGCTTAGGCGTAGGGATGACAGCTTTAAATTTTAGCAATCAGCCCCAGCATTTT

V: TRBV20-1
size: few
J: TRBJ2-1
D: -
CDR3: CSASNEQFF
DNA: TGCAGTGCTTCGAATGAGCAGTTCTTC

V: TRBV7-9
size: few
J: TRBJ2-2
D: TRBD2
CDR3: CASSTTRLAGHTGELFF
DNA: TGTGCCAGCAGCACTACGAGACTAGCCGGGCACACCGGGGAGCTGTTTTTT

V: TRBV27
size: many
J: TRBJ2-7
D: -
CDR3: CASSLGGREPLRQYF
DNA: TGTGCCAGCAGTTTAGGGGGCAGGGAACCCCTACGGCAGTACTTC

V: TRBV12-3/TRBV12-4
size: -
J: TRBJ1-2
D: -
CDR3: CASSVRGYTF
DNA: TGTGCCAGCAGTGTTCGGGGCTACACCTTC

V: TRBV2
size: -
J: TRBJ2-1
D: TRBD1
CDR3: CASIRDREPDNEQFF
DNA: TGTGCCAGCATCCGGGACAGGGAACCCGACAATGAGCAGTTCTTC

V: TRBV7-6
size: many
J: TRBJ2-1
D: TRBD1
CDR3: CASSSGQGAMDLGNEQFF
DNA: TGTGCCAGCAGCTCGGGACAGGGGGCTATGGATCTCGGGAATGAGCAGTTCTTC

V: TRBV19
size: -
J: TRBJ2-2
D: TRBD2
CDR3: CASRRGVAGAGVTGELFF
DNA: TGTGCCAGTAGGAGGGGGGTAGCGGGGGCTGGGGTCACCGGGGAGCTGTTTTTT

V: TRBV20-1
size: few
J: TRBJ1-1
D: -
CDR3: CSARVGGNTEAFF
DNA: TGCAGTGCTAGAGTCGGGGGAAACACTGAAGCTTTCTTT

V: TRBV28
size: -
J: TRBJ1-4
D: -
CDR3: CASSLGTIGEKLFF
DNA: TGTGCCAGCAGTTTAGGAACGATAGGTGAAAAACTGTTTTTT

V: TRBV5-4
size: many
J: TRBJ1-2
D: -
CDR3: CASSPDRFYGYTF
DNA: TGTGCCAGCAGCCCTGACAGATTCTATGGCTACACCTTC

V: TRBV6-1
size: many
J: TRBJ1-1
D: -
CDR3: CATLGQVNTEAFF
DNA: TGTGCCACCTTGGGACAAGTGAACACTGAAGCTTTCTTT

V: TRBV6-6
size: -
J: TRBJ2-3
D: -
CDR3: CASSYDSRRTDTQYF
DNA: TGTGCCAGCAGTTACGATAGTCGTCGCACAGATACGCAGTATTTT

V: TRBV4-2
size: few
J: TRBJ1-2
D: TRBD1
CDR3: CASSPGQGENYGYTF
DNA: TGTGCCAGCAGCCCCGGACAGGGGGAAAACTATGGCTACACCTTC

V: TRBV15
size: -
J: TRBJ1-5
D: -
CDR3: CATSKDSRNQPQHF
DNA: TGTGCCACCAGCAAGGACAGCCGCAATCAGCCCCAGCATTTT

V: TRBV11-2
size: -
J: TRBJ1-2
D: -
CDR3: CASSPDSLYGYTF
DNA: TGTGCCAGCAGCCCGGACTCTCTCTATGGCTACACCTTC

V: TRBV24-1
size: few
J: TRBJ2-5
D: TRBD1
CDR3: CATATNRGRQETQYF
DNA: TGTGCCACCGCCACAAACAGGGGGAGGCAAGAGACCCAGTACTTC

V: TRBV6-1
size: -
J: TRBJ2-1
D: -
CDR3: CASSEPQGLGQFF
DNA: TGTGCCAGCAGTGAACCCCAGGGTCTGGGACAGTTCTTC

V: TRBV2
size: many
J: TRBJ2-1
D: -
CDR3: CASLGAGHYNEQFF
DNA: TGTGCCAGCCTTGGGGCAGGGCACTACAATGAGCAGTTCTTC

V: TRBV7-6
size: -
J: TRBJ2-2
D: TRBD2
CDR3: CASSVTSGGPLSSGELFF
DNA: TGTGCCAGCAGCGTTACTAGCGGGGGCCCACTCTCCTCCGGGGAGCTGTTTTTT